Below are 11 T cell receptor beta chains sequenced from a single sample in a study of CD8 T cells in Susac syndrome (dated by TCRdb to the late 2010s). Receptor amplification or capture employed the immunoSEQ multiplex PCR assay. RNA was extracted with the RNeasy kit and roughly 0.5 to 1 ug was reverse transcribed using random hexamers. TCRdb cleaned the public reads at Q25 with fastp, built clones with MiXCR and kept in-frame beta chains. For every CDR3 protein sequence, its rows merge into one entry that carries the most common genes and DNA. The table for this sample lists roughly 140,000 distinct CDR3 sequences; 95% of them were counted only once. Approximately 0.17% of the sample is in the top ten clones. The specimen was CD4+ T cells from PBMCs. The receptors stem from a human donor with Susac syndrome.

This clonotype was seen a single time. The chain couples TRBV18 to TRBJ1-2, with 8 bases identical to TRBD1. Germline CDR1 reads KGHSH; CDR2 reads LQKENI. The CDR3 sequence is 14 residues long. The trim removed 6 bases at V and 9 bases at J, leaving 12 bases unmatched. CDR3 region: CASSLGQVVSSYTF. The CDR3 DNA reads as TGTGCCAGCTCCCTGGGACAGGTCGTCTCGAGCTACACCTTC.

This clonotype was counted between two and nine times. The chain combines TRBV29-1 with TRBJ1-1; no firm D call. The germline V and J ends were trimmed by 7 bases and 0 bases, with 3 bases remaining between them. Germline V lookup: CDR1 SQVTM, CDR2 ANQGSEA. This CDR3 contains 10 residues. The CDR3 sequence is CSAMNTEAFF. CDR3 bases: TGCAGCGCTATGAACACTGAAGCTTTCTTT.

The chain combines TRBV20-1 with TRBJ2-2; D might be TRBD2 (6 bases). Germline loops: CDR1 DFQATT, CDR2 SNEGSKA (reference sequence). The CDR3 sequence is 14 residues long. Trimming took off 6 bases at V and 1 base at J, with 12 bases between the two ends. CDR3 loop: CSAKPGGNTGELFF. The CDR3 DNA follows: TGCAGTGCCAAACCCGGGGGGAACACCGGGGAGCTGTTTTTT.

The rearrangement uses TRBV20-1 and TRBJ1-2; D is uncertain. The CDR3 runs 11 residues. The germline V gene has CDR1 DFQATT and CDR2 SNEGSKA (reference sequence). Trimming took off 4 bases at V and 4 bases at J, with 7 bases between the two ends. CDR3 residues: CSAIGPYGYTF. The CDR3 nucleotides read TGCAGTGCTATCGGACCCTATGGCTACACCTTC.

The chain couples TRBV6-6 to TRBJ2-7, with TRBD1 matching over 10 bases. The CDR3 is made up of 14 amino acids. V shed 5 bases, J shed 7 bases, and the junction held 8 bases outside the gene matches. CDR1 is MNHNY and CDR2 is SVGAGI in the germline V gene (reference sequence). CDR3 in amino acids: CASSALDRGYEQYF. The DNA for the CDR3 is TGTGCCAGCAGTGCGCTGGACAGGGGGTATGAGCAGTACTTC.

The CDR3 sequence is CASGNTGANTGELFF. In nucleotides, the CDR3 is TGTGCCAGCGGCAATACAGGGGCCAACACCGGGGAGCTGTTTTTT. This chain uses TRBV7-3 with TRBJ2-2; TRBD1 matches at 7 bases. The CDR3 is made up of 15 amino acids. V was clipped by 8 bases and J by 2 bases; unmatched bases: 8. In germline, CDR1 is SGHTA, CDR2 FQGTGA. Full variable domain (outside the CDR3, taken from reference TRBV7-3 and TRBJ2-2): GAGVSQTPSNKVTEKGKYVELRCDPISGHTALYWYRQSLGQGPEFLIYFQGTGAADDSGLPNDRFFAVRPEGSVSTLKIQRTERGDSAVYLCASGNTGANTGELFFGEGSRLTVL.

The chain joins TRBV4-2 to TRBJ2-3; 7 bases match TRBD2. Germline V CDR1 and CDR2: LGHNA, YNFKEQ. There are 16 residues in the CDR3. Losses at the gene ends were 1 base for V and 2 bases for J; bases not matched to a gene: 6. This CDR3 reads CASSQGAGDTTDTQYF. CDR3 DNA sequence: TGTGCCAGCAGCCAAGGGGCGGGGGATACCACAGATACGCAGTATTTT.

The V and J genes are TRBV29-1 and TRBJ2-7, with D possibly being TRBD2 (6 bases). CDR3 length: 13 residues. V was shortened by 5 bases and J by 2 bases, with 13 bases between the two germline ends. CDR1 is SQVTM and CDR2 is ANQGSEA in the germline V gene. In DNA, the CDR3 is TGCAGCGTTCCCGGGACTGCGACCTACGAGCAGTACTTC. Translated, it gives CSVPGTATYEQYF.

CDR3 residues: CASSRGTFSYEQYF. The CDR3 DNA reads as TGCGCCAGCAGCCGTGGGACATTCTCCTACGAGCAGTACTTC. This chain links TRBV5-1 with TRBJ2-7, with D tentatively TRBD1 (6 bases). Looked up from germline, CDR1 is SGHRS and CDR2 is YFSETQ. The germline V and J ends were trimmed by 4 bases and 0 bases, with 11 bases remaining between them. CDR3 length: 14 residues. The full variable domain, completed using reference TRBV5-1 and TRBJ2-7, is KAGVTQTPRYLIKTRGQQVTLSCSPISGHRSVSWYQQTPGQGLQFLFEYFSETQRNKGNFPGRFSGRQFSNSRSEMNVSTLELGDSALYLCASSRGTFSYEQYFGPGTRLTVT.

The genes are TRBV2 and TRBJ2-3, with D possibly TRBD1 on 6 matching bases. CDR3 size: 13 residues. Trimming shortened V by 6 bases and J by 4 bases, and 11 bases separated the two germline ends. Germline assignment: CDR1 SNHLY and CDR2 FYNNEI. CDR3 in DNA: TGTGCCAGCAGGAACAACAGGGCAGATACGCAGTATTTT. It translates to CASRNNRADTQYF.

The CDR3 nucleotides are TGTGCCAGCAGCGCAGACAGGGTTCAAGGGGAGACCCAGTACTTC. Encoded protein: CASSADRVQGETQYF. This rearrangement joins TRBV3-1 to TRBJ2-5; TRBD1 matches 7 bases. CDR3 size: 15 residues. CDR1 LGHDT and CDR2 YNNKEL come from the germline V gene (reference sequence). V was pared by 5 bases and J by 5 bases, with 11 bases of the junction left unmatched.